The 9 T cell receptor beta chains below come from one sample, sequenced in a study of identical twins. Via MiXCR, TCRdb re-called the 5' RACE reads, giving one row per CDR3 protein. Of 400,000 or so distinct CDR3 sequences listed, about 10% are singletons. Sequenced sample: naive T cells sorted from blood. These receptors were obtained from a woman in her 50s in good health.

This clonotype has just a few counts. The genes are TRBV4-1 and TRBJ2-2, with 12 bases lining up with TRBD2. This CDR3 has 15 amino acids. The V gene's germline CDR1 is MGHRA and CDR2 YSYEKL. Germline trimming cut 5 bases from V and 7 bases from J; bases unmatched to any gene: 5. The CDR3, as DNA: TGCGCCAGCAGCTTGACTAGCGGGAGTGTCGGGGAGCTGTTTTTT. Its protein product is CASSLTSGSVGELFF.

The rearrangement links TRBV5-6 to TRBJ2-7, with TRBD1 as a possible D gene (5 bases). Germline assignment: CDR1 SGHDT and CDR2 YYEEEE. The CDR3 contains 13 residues. V was trimmed by 6 bases and J by 0 bases, leaving 10 bases between them. CDR3 nucleotide sequence: TGTGCCAGCACCCGGACATTCTCCTACGAGCAGTACTTC. It translates to CASTRTFSYEQYF.

This clonotype has just a few counts. The chain has TRBV4-1 and TRBJ2-7; D remains ambiguous. In germline, CDR1 is MGHRA, CDR2 YSYEKL. The V end lost 2 bases, the J end lost 2 bases, and 10 bases lay between the germline ends. The CDR3 loop spans 14 amino acids. For the CDR3, the DNA is TGCGCCAGCAGCCAATTCGTTACAGCCTACGAGCAGTACTTC. Encoded protein: CASSQFVTAYEQYF.

The J gene is TRBJ2-1, the V gene TRBV4-1; 9 positions agree with TRBD2. V gave up 5 bases and J gave up 5 bases; unmatched junction bases: 10. Germline loops: CDR1 MGHRA, CDR2 YSYEKL. The CDR3 sequence is 16 residues long. The CDR3 loop reads CASSDTGTSLNNEQFF. CDR3 sequence (DNA): TGCGCCAGCAGCGATACCGGGACTAGCCTGAACAATGAGCAGTTCTTC.

This clonotype came up a few times. This chain joins TRBV7-9 and TRBJ2-2; TRBD2 agrees at 9 bases. This CDR3 is 16 amino acids long. V shed 5 bases and J 4 bases; nucleotides not matched to a gene: 8. The germline V gene has CDR1 SEHNR and CDR2 FQNEAQ (reference sequence). The DNA for the CDR3 is TGTGCCAGCAGCCCGAAGGGACTAGCCCTCACCGGGGAGCTGTTTTTT. This codes for CASSPKGLALTGELFF.

This clonotype was counted only a few times. V usage is TRBV11-2 and J usage is TRBJ1-1, with 7 nucleotides matching TRBD1. The germline gives CDR1 SGHAT, CDR2 FQNNGV. The CDR3 contains 15 residues. With 5 bases clipped from V and 3 bases from J, the junction kept 9 bases outside the gene matches. CDR3 protein: CASSRPTGRYTEAFF. The CDR3, as DNA: TGTGCCAGCAGCCGACCGACAGGGAGGTACACTGAAGCTTTCTTT.

This clonotype was found many times. This rearrangement joins TRBV10-3 to TRBJ1-2; D gene uncertain. With 2 bases removed from V and 4 bases from J, the gap between germline ends came to 14 bases. The germline V gene encodes CDR1 ENHRY and CDR2 SYGVKD. This CDR3 spans 15 amino acids. The chain's CDR3 is CAISERRVGGYGYTF. DNA for the CDR3: TGTGCCATCAGTGAGCGCCGAGTCGGTGGCTATGGCTACACCTTC.

The table lists this clonotype with many counts. This chain uses TRBV4-1 with TRBJ1-6; D is ambiguous. The CDR3 spans 12 residues. Per germline, CDR1 MGHRA and CDR2 YSYEKL. Between the trimmed V and J ends, which lost 0 bases and 11 bases, there was a span of 5 bases. The CDR3 protein is CASSQELTPLHF. CDR3 DNA sequence: TGCGCCAGCAGCCAAGAATTGACACCCCTCCACTTT.

Ten or more counts support this clonotype. The chain joins TRBV5-1 to TRBJ2-5, with TRBD2 as a possible D gene (7 bases). From germline, CDR1 is SGHRS and CDR2 YFSETQ. The CDR3 runs to 14 residues. V was pared by 2 bases and J by 3 bases, with 11 bases between. The chain's CDR3 is CASSLRGGEETQYF. The DNA of the CDR3 is TGCGCCAGCAGCTTAAGGGGGGGTGAAGAGACCCAGTACTTC.